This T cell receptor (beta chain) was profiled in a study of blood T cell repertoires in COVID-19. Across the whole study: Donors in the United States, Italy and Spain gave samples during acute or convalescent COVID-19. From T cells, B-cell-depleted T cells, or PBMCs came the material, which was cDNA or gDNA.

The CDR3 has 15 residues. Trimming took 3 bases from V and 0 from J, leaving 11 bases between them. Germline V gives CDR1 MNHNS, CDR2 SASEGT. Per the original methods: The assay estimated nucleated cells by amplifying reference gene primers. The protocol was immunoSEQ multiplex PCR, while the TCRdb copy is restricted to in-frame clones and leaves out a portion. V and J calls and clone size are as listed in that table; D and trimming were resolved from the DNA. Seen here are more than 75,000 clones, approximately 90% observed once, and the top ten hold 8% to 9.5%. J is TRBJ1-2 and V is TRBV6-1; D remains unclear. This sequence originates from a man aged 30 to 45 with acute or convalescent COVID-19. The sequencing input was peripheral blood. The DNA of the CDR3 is TGTGCCAGCAGTGACGCCGGGGAAGCTAACTATGGCTACACCTTC. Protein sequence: CASSDAGEANYGYTF.